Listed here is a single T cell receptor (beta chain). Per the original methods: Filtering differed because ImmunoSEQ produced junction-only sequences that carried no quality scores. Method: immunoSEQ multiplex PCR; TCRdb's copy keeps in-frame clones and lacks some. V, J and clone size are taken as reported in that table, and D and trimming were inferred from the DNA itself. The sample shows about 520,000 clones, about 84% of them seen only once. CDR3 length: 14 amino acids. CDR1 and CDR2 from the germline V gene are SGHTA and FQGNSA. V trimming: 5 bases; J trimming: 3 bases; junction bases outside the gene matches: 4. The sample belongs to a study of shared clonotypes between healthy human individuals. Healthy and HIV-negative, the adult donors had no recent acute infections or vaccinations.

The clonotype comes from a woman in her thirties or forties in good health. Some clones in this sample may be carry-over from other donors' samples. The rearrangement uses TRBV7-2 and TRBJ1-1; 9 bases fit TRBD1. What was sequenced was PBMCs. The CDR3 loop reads CASSPRDRDTEAFF. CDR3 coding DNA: TGTGCCAGCAGCCCCCGGGACAGGGACACTGAAGCTTTCTTT.